One sample yielded the 3 T cell receptor beta chains listed below, sequenced in a study of shared clonotypes between healthy human individuals. Assay: immunoSEQ multiplex PCR; the TCRdb copy retains only in-frame clones and omits some. Altogether about 1 million clones are present, under 80% being singletons, with the ten largest covering around 1.5%. What was sequenced was memory CD4+ T cells sorted from blood. Sample subset: CD45RA-negative fraction. These receptors were collected from a man aged 18 to 29 in good health.

The chain recombines TRBV9 with TRBJ2-3, with TRBD2 identical over 12 bases. The CDR3 length is 16 residues. Germline CDR1 is SGDLS and CDR2 is YYNGEE. J lost 4 bases, V lost 4 bases, and 7 bases had no gene match. The CDR3, as DNA: TGTGCCAGCAGCCCGTCGACTAGCGGGAGACCAGATACGCAGTATTTT. Its protein is CASSPSTSGRPDTQYF. Supplemented by reference TRBV9 and TRBJ2-3, the full variable domain reads DSGVTQTPKHLITATGQRVTLRCSPRSGDLSVYWYQQSLDQGLQFLIQYYNGEERAKGNILERFSAQQFPDLHSELNLSSLELGDSALYFCASSPSTSGRPDTQYFGPGTRLTVL.

This chain links TRBV6-6 with TRBJ1-3; D remains unclear. This CDR3 has 15 residues. Per the germline V gene, CDR1 is MNHNY and CDR2 is SVGAGI (reference sequence). Trimming shortened V by 8 bases and J by 0 bases, and 14 bases separated the two germline ends. CDR3 region: CASRLKAGSGNTIYF. DNA for the CDR3: TGTGCCAGCCGGCTCAAGGCAGGCTCTGGAAACACCATATATTTT.

Concerning this clone itself: This CDR3 is also generated by other DNA sequences in the sample. The rearrangement joins TRBV7-9 to TRBJ1-2, with 7 positions matching TRBD1. Germline CDR1 and CDR2: SEHNR and FQNEAQ (reference sequence). V was pared by 4 bases and J by 0 bases, with 2 bases of the junction left unmatched. The CDR3 is 14 amino acids. The CDR3: CASSSQGTNYGYTF. Here the CDR3 DNA reads TGTGCCAGCAGCTCACAGGGGACTAACTATGGCTACACCTTC.